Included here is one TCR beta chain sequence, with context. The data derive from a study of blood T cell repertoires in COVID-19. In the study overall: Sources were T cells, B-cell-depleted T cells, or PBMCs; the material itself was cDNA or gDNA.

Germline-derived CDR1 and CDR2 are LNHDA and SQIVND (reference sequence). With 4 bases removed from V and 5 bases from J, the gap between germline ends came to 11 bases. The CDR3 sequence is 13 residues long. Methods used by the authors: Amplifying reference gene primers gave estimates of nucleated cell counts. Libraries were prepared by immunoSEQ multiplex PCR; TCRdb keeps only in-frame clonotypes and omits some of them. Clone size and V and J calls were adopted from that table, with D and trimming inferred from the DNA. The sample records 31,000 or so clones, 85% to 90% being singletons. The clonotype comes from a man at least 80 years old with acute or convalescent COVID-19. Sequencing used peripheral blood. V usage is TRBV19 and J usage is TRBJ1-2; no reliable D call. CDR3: CASSTQVSYGYTF. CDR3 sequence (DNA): TGTGCCAGTAGTACTCAGGTATCATATGGCTACACCTTC.